This T cell receptor (beta chain) was recovered during a study of blood T cell repertoires in COVID-19. Study details: COVID-19 samples collected from the United States, Italy and Spain covered acute and convalescent phases.

In the authors' workflow: Estimates of nucleated cell counts were drawn from the amplification of reference gene primers. The method was immunoSEQ multiplex PCR; TCRdb's version includes in-frame clones alone and lacks a portion of them. The DNA was the basis for D and trimming; V, J and clone size are from that table. This table has 200,000 to 300,000 clones, 70% to 90% appearing once. Trimming took off 6 bases at V and 7 bases at J, with 10 bases between the two ends. CDR3 length: 11 amino acids. Germline values: CDR1 MGHDK, CDR2 SYGVNS. The sequence was collected from a woman aged 45-60 years with acute COVID-19. Sequenced input: PBMCs or T cells enriched from blood (not recorded which). The chain has TRBV25-1 and TRBJ2-7; D remains unclear. CDR3 bases: TGTGCCAGCAGGCGCACCTCGGAGCAGTACTTC. This codes for CASRRTSEQYF.